A single T cell receptor beta chain is shown here with its context. Its target is not known. This record comes from a study of cytomegalovirus exposure and HLA in healthy donors. Points from the study as a whole: A later analysis associated roughly 15,000 TCR beta sequences with HLA alleles at a 0.05 false discovery rate. Later findings reportedly placed an Asian-associated ancestry cluster below the roughly 700-donor mean for N-insertions. Productive rates of about 87% or about 30% were seen for most TCR beta V segments in an earlier analysis.

The study ran its PCR with 60 Vbeta and 13 Jbeta primers. The method was immunoSEQ multiplex PCR; TCRdb's version includes in-frame clones alone and lacks a portion of them. The table has about 150,000 clones, 70% to 90% seen once. The sequencing input was PBMCs. This clonotype was obtained from a young woman in good health and CMV-seronegative.

CDR3 sequence: CASSSETTNTGELFF. CDR3 nucleotide sequence: TGTGCCAGCAGTTCCGAGACAACAAACACCGGGGAGCTGTTTTTT. The genes are TRBV28 and TRBJ2-2; D is ambiguous. The CDR3 loop spans 15 amino acids. Trimming cost V 4 bases and J 2 bases, with 11 bases left between them. Looked up from germline, CDR1 is MDHEN and CDR2 is SYDVKM.